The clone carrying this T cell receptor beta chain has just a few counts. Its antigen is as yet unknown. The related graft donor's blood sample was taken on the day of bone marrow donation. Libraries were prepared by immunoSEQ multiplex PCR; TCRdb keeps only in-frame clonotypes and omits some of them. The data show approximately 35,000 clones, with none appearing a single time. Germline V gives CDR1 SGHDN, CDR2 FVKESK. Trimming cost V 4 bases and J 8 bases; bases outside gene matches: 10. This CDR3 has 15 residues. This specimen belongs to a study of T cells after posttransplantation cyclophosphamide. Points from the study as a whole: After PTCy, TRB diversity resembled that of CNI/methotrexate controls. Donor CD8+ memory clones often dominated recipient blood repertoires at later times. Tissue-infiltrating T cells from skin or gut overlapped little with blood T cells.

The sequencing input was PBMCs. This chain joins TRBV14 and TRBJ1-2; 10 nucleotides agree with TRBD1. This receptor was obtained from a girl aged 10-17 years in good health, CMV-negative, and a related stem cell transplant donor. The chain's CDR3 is CASSPSGTGAWGYTF. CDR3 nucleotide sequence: TGTGCCAGCAGCCCATCGGGGACAGGGGCTTGGGGCTACACCTTC.